The 8 T cell receptor beta chains below all came from one sample that was sequenced in a study of T cell responses to AZD1222 COVID-19 vaccine. Sequencing was performed with immunoSEQ multiplex PCR; in TCRdb, only in-frame clones are kept and a portion is missing. Among about 170,000 clones listed, approximately 90% were seen once. The input for sequencing was peripheral blood, taken on day 0 of AZD1222 vaccination. The receptors derive from an adult in good health.

The CDR3 sequence: CASSRLAGPGNEQFF. The DNA for the CDR3 is TGTGCCAGCAGCCGGCTAGCGGGACCAGGCAATGAGCAGTTCTTC. The rearrangement joins TRBV11-1 to TRBJ2-1, with TRBD2 matching over 9 bases. The CDR3 spans 15 residues. Per germline, CDR1 SGHAT and CDR2 FQDESV (reference sequence). J lost 6 bases, V lost 5 bases, and 8 bases had no gene match.

CDR3 residues: CASSLVPATNEKLFF. The CDR3 bases are TGTGCCAGCAGCTTAGTTCCTGCAACTAATGAAAAACTGTTTTTT. This chain joins TRBV7-9 and TRBJ1-4; D ambiguous. V lost 1 base and J 0 bases, leaving 6 bases between the germline ends. This CDR3 contains 15 residues. CDR1 is SEHNR, CDR2 FQNEAQ, per germline (reference sequence).

There are a few counts of this clone. V is TRBV18 and J is TRBJ1-2, with D unclear. CDR1 and CDR2 from the germline V gene are KGHSH and LQKENI. The ends were cut back, 4 bases at V and 4 bases at J, with 16 bases in the middle. This CDR3 is built from 15 residues. DNA of the CDR3: TGTGCCAGCTCACTCTTGGAGGAGGGTAGCTATGGCTACACCTTC. Its protein is CASSLLEEGSYGYTF. The variable domain in full, with the rest retrieved from reference TRBV18 and TRBJ1-2, is NAGVMQNPRHLVRRRGQEARLRCSPMKGHSHVYWYRQLPEEGLKFMVYLQKENIIDESGMPKERFSAEFPKEGPSILRIQQVVRGDSAAYFCASSLLEEGSYGYTFGSGTRLTVV.

The genes are TRBV27 and TRBJ2-1; D is possibly TRBD2 (6 bases). This CDR3 contains 14 residues. Per germline, CDR1 MNHEY and CDR2 SMNVEV (reference sequence). Trimming removed 3 bases from V and 10 bases from J, with 16 bases in between. This chain's CDR3 is CASSLVGVGREQFF. For the CDR3, the DNA is TGTGCCAGCAGTTTGGTTGGGGTGGGGAGGGAGCAGTTCTTC.

V usage is TRBV4-1 and J usage is TRBJ2-7, with TRBD1 identical over 8 bases. CDR3 size: 16 residues. CDR1 and CDR2 from the germline V gene are MGHRA and YSYEKL. Trimming at V came to 5 bases and at J to 3 bases, leaving 12 bases not matched to a gene. The CDR3, as DNA: TGCGCCAGCAGCTGGACCCAGGGACAGGCTTACTACGAGCAGTACTTC. Its protein product is CASSWTQGQAYYEQYF.

The genes are TRBV6-5 and TRBJ1-2; D gene unclear. CDR3 length: 14 residues. Trimming cost V 8 bases and J 6 bases, with 19 bases left between them. Looked up from germline, CDR1 is MNHEY and CDR2 is SVGAGI. The CDR3 DNA reads as TGTGCCAGCCATTCACCAGTGGGAACACATGGCTACACCTTC. It yields the protein CASHSPVGTHGYTF.

The chain has TRBV2 and TRBJ2-3, with D possibly being TRBD2 (5 bases). CDR1 and CDR2 (germline): SNHLY, FYNNEI. There are 13 residues in the CDR3. Trimming took 4 bases from V and 6 from J, leaving 11 bases between them. CDR3 sequence: CASSARLADTQYF. CDR3 DNA: TGTGCCAGCAGTGCGAGGCTAGCTGATACGCAGTATTTT.

This chain connects TRBV5-5 to TRBJ1-2; 8 positions agree with TRBD1. Trimming cost V 4 bases and J 4 bases; bases outside gene matches: 9. This CDR3 spans 15 amino acids. Germline lookup yields CDR1 SGHKS and CDR2 YYEKEE (reference sequence). Here the CDR3 DNA reads TGTGCCAGCAGCATCATTCCAGGACAGGGCTATGGCTACACCTTC. Translated: CASSIIPGQGYGYTF.